This TCR beta chain was sequenced during a study of PD-1 blockade in classical Hodgkin lymphoma. Study findings and constraints: Complete responders' baseline diversity resembled that of newly diagnosed patients. A significant rise in TCR diversity was seen by C4D1 for CD4+ cells but not for CD8+ cells. TCR diversity at baseline was reported to be reduced in newly diagnosed patients relative to healthy donors.

About this clone itself: Its cognate antigen is unknown.

Indicated time point: cycle 4 day 1 (C4D1), after more than five weeks of nivolumab. Relapse was seen in all patients after autologous stem cell transplantation, and brentuximab vedotin exposure was variable. This CDR3 has 17 amino acids. Germline values: CDR1 LGHNA, CDR2 YSLEER. The V end was cut by 3 bases, the J end by 0 bases, with 16 bases between. Using immunoSEQ multiplex PCR, the repertoire was profiled, and TCRdb retains in-frame clones only, with some absent. The sample consists of approximately 38,000 clones, over 65% of them appearing once. This specimen was peripheral blood mononuclear cells (PBMCs), taken before the fourth cycle of nivolumab. The chain carries TRBV4-3 and TRBJ2-3; the D gene is possibly TRBD1 (6 bases). This receptor was identified in a human donor with classical Hodgkin lymphoma. Here the CDR3 reads CASSHLLDSTSTDTQYF. The CDR3 region has the DNA TGCGCCAGCAGCCACCTCCTGGACAGTACTAGCACAGATACGCAGTATTTT.